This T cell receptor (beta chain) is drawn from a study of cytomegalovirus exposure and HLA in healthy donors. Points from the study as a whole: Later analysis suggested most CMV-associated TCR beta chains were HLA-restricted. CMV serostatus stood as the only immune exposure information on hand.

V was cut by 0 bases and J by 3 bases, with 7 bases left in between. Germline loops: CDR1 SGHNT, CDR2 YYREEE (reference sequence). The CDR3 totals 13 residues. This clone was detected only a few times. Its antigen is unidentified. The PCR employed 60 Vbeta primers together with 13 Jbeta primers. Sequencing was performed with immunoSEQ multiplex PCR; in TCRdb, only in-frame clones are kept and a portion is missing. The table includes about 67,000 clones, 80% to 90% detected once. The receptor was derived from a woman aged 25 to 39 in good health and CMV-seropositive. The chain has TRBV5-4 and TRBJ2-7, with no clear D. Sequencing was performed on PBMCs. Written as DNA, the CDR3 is TGTGCCAGCAGCTTGGGGCACAGCTACGAGCAGTACTTC. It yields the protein CASSLGHSYEQYF.